The rows below give T cell receptor beta chains drawn from one sample of a study of OX40 agonist ivuxolimab in advanced cancers. Sequenced by immunoSEQ multiplex PCR; TCRdb stores in-frame clones only, minus some. The sample lists about 46,000 clones, about 89% occurring once. The input for sequencing was CD4+ or CD8+ T cells sorted from blood, taken in a trial of the OX40 agonist ivuxolimab. These receptors originate from an adult with an advanced solid tumor such as melanoma, head and neck, liver or kidney cancer. Both conserved end residues are part of each CDR3. The D gene is left open where the match is weak. Clone size, where shown, is once, few, many, or a class for clones that have expanded.

d_call	cdr3_length	clone_size	v_call	j_call	cdr3_aa	cdr3_nt
TRBD1	14	medium-sized	TRBV19	TRBJ1-2	CASSIPDRDYGYTF	TGTGCCAGTAGTATTCCCGACAGGGATTATGGCTACACCTTC
NA	14	NA	TRBV5-6	TRBJ2-4	CASSQQGGSNIQYF	TGTGCCAGCAGCCAGCAAGGGGGATCAAACATTCAGTACTTC
TRBD1	15	NA	TRBV19	TRBJ1-2	CASSIQLGQGHGYTF	TGTGCCAGTAGTATCCAACTGGGACAGGGTCATGGCTACACCTTC
NA	15	NA	TRBV7-9	TRBJ2-7	CASSPWDLSSYEQYF	TGTGCCAGCAGTCCTTGGGACCTGAGCTCCTACGAGCAGTACTTC
TRBD2	15	NA	TRBV6-4	TRBJ2-3	CASSEASGSTDTQYF	TGTGCCAGCAGTGAAGCTAGCGGGAGCACAGATACGCAGTATTTT
NA	16	NA	TRBV6-6	TRBJ2-4	CASRPQGTLAKNIQYF	TGTGCCAGCAGACCACAGGGTACGTTGGCCAAAAACATTCAGTACTTC
NA	13	NA	TRBV6-6	TRBJ1-3	CASSYGAGNTIYF	TGTGCCAGCAGTTACGGGGCCGGAAACACCATATATTTT
TRBD2	16	NA	TRBV7-9	TRBJ2-7	CASSLSGTSLGYEQYF	TGTGCCAGCAGCTTATCCGGGACTAGCTTAGGGTACGAGCAGTACTTC
NA	17	few	TRBV9	TRBJ2-1	CASSVDRDRTFYNEQFF	TGTGCCAGCAGCGTAGATAGAGACCGGACGTTTTACAATGAGCAGTTCTTC
TRBD1	14	NA	TRBV6-6	TRBJ1-2	CASQQGTGAYGYTF	TGTGCCAGCCAACAAGGGACAGGAGCATATGGCTACACCTTC